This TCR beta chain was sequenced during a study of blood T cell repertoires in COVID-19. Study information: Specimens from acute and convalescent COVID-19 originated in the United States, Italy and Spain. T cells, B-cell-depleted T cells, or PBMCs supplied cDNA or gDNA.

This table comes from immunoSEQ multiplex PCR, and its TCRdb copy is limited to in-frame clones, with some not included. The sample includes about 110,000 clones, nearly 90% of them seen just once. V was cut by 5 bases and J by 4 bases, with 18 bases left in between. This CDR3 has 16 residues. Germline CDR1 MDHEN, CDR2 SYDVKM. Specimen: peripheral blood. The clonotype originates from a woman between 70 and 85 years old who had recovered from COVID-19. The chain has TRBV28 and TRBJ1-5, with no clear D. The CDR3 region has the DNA TGTGCCAGCAGTCCCGAGAGGATAACCCGGAATCAGCCCCAGCATTTT. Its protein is CASSPERITRNQPQHF.